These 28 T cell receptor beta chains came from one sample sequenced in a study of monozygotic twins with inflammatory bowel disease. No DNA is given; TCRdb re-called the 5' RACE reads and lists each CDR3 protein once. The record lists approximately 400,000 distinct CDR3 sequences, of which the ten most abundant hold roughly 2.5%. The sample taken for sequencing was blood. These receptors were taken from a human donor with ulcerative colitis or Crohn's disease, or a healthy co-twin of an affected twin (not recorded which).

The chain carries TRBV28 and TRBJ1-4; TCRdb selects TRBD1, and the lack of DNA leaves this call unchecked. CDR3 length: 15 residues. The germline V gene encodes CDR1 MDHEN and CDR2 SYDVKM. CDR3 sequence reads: CASSFGGTPSEKLFF.

CDR3 residues: CASSYSGLQEEKLFF. This sequence joins TRBV6-5 and TRBJ1-4. Per the germline V gene, CDR1 is MNHEY and CDR2 is SVGAGI. This CDR3 spans 15 amino acids.

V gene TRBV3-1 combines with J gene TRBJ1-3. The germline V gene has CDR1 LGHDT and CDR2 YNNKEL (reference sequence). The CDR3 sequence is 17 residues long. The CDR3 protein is CASSQDPGTVREDTIYF.

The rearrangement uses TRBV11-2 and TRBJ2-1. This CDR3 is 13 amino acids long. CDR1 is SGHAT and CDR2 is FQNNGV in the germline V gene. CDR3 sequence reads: CASSPSLSNEQFF.

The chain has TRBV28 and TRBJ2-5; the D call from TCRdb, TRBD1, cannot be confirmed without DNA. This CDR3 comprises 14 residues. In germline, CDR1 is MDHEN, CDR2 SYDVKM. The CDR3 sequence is CASSYHFGRETQYF.

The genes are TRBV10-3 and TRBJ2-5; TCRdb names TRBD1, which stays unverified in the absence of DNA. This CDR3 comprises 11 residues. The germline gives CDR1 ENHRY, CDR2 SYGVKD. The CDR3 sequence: CAIRRGETQYF.

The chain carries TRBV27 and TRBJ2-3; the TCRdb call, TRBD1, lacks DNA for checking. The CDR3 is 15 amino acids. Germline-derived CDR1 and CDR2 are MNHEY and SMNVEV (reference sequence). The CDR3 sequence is CASSLDRPRGDTQYF.

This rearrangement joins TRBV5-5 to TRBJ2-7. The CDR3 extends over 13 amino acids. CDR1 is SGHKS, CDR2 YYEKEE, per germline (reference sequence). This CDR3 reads CASSLVAEYEQYF.

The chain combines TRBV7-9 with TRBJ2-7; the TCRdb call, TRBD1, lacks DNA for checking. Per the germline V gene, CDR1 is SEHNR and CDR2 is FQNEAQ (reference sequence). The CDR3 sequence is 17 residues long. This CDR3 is CASSLAAWTGNIYEQYF.

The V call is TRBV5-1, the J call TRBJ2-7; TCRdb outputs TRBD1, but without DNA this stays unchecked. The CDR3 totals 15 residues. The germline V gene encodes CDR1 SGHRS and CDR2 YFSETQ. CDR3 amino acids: CSSSPGTAESYEQYF.

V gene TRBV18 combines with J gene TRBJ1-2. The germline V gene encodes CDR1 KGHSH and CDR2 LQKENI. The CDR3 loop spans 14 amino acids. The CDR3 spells CASSSSRDSSPGTF.

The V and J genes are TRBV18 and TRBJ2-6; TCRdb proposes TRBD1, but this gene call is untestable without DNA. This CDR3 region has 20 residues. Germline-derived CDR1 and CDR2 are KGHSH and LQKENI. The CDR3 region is CASSPRGQGPEPSGANVLTF.

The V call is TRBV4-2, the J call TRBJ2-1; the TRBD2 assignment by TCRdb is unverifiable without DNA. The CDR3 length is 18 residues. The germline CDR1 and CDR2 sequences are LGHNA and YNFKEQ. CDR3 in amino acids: CASSQDKTSGVSYNEQFF.

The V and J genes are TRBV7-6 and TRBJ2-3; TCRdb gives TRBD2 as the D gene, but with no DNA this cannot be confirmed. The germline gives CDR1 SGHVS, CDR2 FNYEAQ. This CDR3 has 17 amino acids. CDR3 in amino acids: CASSPPRPSGDTDTQYF. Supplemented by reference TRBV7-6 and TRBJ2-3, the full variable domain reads GAGVSQSPRYKVTKRGQDVALRCDPISGHVSLYWYRQALGQGPEFLTYFNYEAQQDKSGLPNDRFSAERPEGSISTLTIQRTEQRDSAMYRCASSPPRPSGDTDTQYFGPGTRLTVL.

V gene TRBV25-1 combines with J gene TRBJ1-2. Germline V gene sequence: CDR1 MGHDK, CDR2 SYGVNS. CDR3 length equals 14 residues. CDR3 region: CASSEVRQAYGYTF.

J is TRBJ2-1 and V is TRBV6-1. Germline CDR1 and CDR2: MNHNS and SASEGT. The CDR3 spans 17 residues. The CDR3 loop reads CASSVRTRNYSYNEQFF.

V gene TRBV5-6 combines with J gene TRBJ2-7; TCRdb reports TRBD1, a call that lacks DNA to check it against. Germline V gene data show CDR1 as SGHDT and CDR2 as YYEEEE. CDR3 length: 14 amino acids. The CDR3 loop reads CASSFPGLGYEQYF.

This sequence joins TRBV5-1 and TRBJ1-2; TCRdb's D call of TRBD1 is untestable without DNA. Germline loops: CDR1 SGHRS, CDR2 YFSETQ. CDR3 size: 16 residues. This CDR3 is CASSSPGLRTGDGYTF.

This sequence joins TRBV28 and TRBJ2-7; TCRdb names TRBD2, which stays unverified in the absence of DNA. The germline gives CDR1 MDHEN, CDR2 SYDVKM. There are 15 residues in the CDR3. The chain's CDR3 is CASSLYPSGKYEQYF.

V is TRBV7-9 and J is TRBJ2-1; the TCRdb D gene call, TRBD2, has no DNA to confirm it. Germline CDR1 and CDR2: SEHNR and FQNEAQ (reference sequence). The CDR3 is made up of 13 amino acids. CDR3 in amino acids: CASSPGTIATQFF.

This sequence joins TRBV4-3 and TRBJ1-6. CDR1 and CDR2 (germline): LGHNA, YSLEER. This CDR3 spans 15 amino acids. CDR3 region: CASSQLSSYNSPLHF.

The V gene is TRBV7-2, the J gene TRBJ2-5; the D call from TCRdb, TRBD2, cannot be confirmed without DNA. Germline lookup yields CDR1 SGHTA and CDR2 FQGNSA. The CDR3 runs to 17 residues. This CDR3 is CASSSRPLAGAGETQYF.

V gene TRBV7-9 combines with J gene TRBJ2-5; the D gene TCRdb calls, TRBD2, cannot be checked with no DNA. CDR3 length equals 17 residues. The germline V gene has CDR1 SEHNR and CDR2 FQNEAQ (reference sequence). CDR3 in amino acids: CASSWEGTSGFQETQYF.

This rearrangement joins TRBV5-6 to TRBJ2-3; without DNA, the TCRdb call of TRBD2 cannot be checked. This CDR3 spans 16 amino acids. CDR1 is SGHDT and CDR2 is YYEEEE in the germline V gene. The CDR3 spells CASTQTSGGGGDTQYF.

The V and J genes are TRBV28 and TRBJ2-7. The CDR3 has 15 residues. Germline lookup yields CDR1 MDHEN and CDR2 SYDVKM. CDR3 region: CASSQIAGRAYEQYF.

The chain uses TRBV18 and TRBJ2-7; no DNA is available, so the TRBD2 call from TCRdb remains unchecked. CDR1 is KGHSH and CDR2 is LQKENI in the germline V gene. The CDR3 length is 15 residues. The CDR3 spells CASSPLVAGGYEQYF.

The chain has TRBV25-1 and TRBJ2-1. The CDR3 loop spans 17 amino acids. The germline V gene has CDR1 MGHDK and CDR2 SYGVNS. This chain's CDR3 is CASSERRIRGTNNERFF.

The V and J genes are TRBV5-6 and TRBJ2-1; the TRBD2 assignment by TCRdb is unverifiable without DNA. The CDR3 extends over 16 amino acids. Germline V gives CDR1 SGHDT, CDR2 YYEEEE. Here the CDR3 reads CASSARLASSYNEQFF.